This T cell receptor beta chain is from a study of blood T cell repertoires in COVID-19 (dated by TCRdb to 2018 to 2021). A note on the overall study: Samples covering the acute and convalescent phases of COVID-19 were provided by collaborators in the United States, Italy and Spain. The material from the prospective study consisted of cDNA or gDNA derived from T cells, B-cell-depleted T cells, or PBMCs. Deeply sampled blood TCRbeta repertoires from subjects exposed to, actively infected with, or recovered from COVID-19 were included in the dataset. The repertoires were released in a freely available public database meant as a resource for research on the immune response to SARS-CoV-2. The samples were drawn from two sources: the first 160 participants of the ongoing ImmuneRACE study, and 1,000 to 1,500 subjects contributed by 6 global collaborators. Sample metadata almost always included a de-identified subject ID, COVID-19 status, age in years and sex. HLA class I and class II types, where available, came from metadata supplied by the sample provider rather than from assay-based typing. Findings and caveats that apply to the study as a whole: The quantity of clinical and demographic metadata differed by source and by participant and was supplied without curation.

Each collaborating institution followed its own protocols to collect whole blood in K2EDTA tubes. Collaborator samples were shipped for TCRbeta analysis as frozen whole blood, isolated PBMCs, or DNA extracted from either sample type. As for this clone: The antigen this receptor binds is unknown. Per-base quality was not reported, and no clone a single base away is much larger than it.

Counted from cysteine to phenylalanine, this CDR3 has 15 amino acids. Here the CDR3 DNA is all that survives: 45 bases in frame from base 1. The V and J ends are trimmed by 5 bases and 0 bases, leaving 8 bases between them. The germline V gene (reference sequence) specifies SEHNR as CDR1 and FQNEAQ as CDR2. TCRbeta CDR3 regions were amplified from genomic DNA by means of the immunoSEQ Assay, a bias-controlled multiplex PCR. In the paper's pipeline: Within the assay, amplification of reference gene primers was used to estimate how many nucleated cells each sample contained. To quantify the absolute abundance of each unique TCRbeta CDR3 rearrangement, sequence reads were collapsed and filtered. Productive Simpson clonality was computed per sample as the square root of Simpson's diversity index over productive rearrangements. TCRdb mirrors the immuneACCESS table, restricted to in-frame sequences. Some clones are absent from its copies; in checked studies, under half trace to an unresolved V gene, and the reason for the others is unknown. That table gives V, J and clone size, and the DNA gave D and trimming. The sample table records over 200,000 clones; around 83% of these occur just once. More than 6.5% of the sample belongs to the ten largest clones.

The sequenced sample was peripheral blood. The chain links TRBV7-9 with TRBJ2-6; the D gene identity is not certain. The TCR originated in a man aged 35 to 55 with active or convalescent COVID-19. The CDR3 corresponds to CASSDTSSGANVLTF. The nucleotide sequence is TGTGCCAGCAGCGATACGAGCTCTGGGGCCAACGTCCTGACTTTC.